This is a list of T cell receptor beta chains from one sample in a study of identical twins. TCRdb analysed the 5' RACE reads with MiXCR anew, one entry per CDR3 protein. The sample has 550,000 to 700,000 distinct CDR3 sequences, over 20% seen once; the top ten hold 4% to 5.5%. These data were likewise used in another study, on T cells expressing NK-cell markers.

Sequences were obtained from PBMCs. The receptor set was obtained from a woman aged 18-30 years in good health. CDR3s include the opening cysteine and the closing phenylalanine or tryptophan. Fields, in order: V gene, clone size, J gene, CDR3 protein. The size entry is marked missing in some rows and otherwise reads once, few, many or a size class.

TRBV3-1,-,TRBJ2-5,CASSQDRRWAKETQYF
TRBV20-1,-,TRBJ2-3,CSVDSVRKGKDTQYF
TRBV7-6,few,TRBJ2-1,CASSLAPSEYNEQFF
TRBV12-3/TRBV12-4,many,TRBJ2-1,CASSTYPGPIYNEQFF
TRBV5-1,-,TRBJ2-7,CASRPGGPPYEQYF
TRBV20-1,-,TRBJ2-7,CSASRDRSTYEQYF
TRBV20-1,-,TRBJ1-4,CSAIISGEKLFF
TRBV2,few,TRBJ2-7,CASRAVGTAVEQYF
TRBV20-1,few,TRBJ2-1,CSADGLDNEQFF
TRBV4-3,-,TRBJ1-2,CASSQGRGRRTNYGYTF
TRBV12-3/TRBV12-4,many,TRBJ2-1,CASHPGGGNNEQFF
TRBV5-1,-,TRBJ2-1,CASSSQSEQFF
TRBV11-2,few,TRBJ2-7,CASSSAGTAYVGHEQYF
TRBV5-1,many,TRBJ2-2,CASSLTSGNTGELFF
TRBV20-1,-,TRBJ2-3,CSAPARRSSTDTQYF
TRBV6-1,few,TRBJ2-7,CASSPTSGRLYEQYF
TRBV6-1,-,TRBJ1-2,CASSAQGAGYGYTF
TRBV7-2,-,TRBJ2-5,CASSKGRGSVGETQYF
TRBV12-3/TRBV12-4,-,TRBJ2-1,CASSSGSGSNYEQFF
TRBV6-2/TRBV6-3,-,TRBJ2-5,CASSYERGRARETQYF
TRBV11-2,few,TRBJ2-3,CASSLGELGSGVADTQYF
TRBV7-2,-,TRBJ2-3,CASSSLAGGSTDTQYF
TRBV6-1,-,TRBJ1-2,CASSEYSGDGYTF
TRBV20-1,once,TRBJ2-7,CSAGRTALFYEQYF
TRBV29-1,many,TRBJ1-3,CSVSGAQDTIYF
TRBV7-2,few,TRBJ2-3,CASSSRGYGTDTQYF
TRBV5-1,-,TRBJ2-2,CASSLDRGRTGELFF
TRBV5-1,-,TRBJ1-2,CASSFDRVHGYTF
TRBV7-9,few,TRBJ2-1,CASTSVDEQFF
TRBV20-1,few,TRBJ2-1,CSASRLVDEQFF
TRBV5-1,many,TRBJ2-5,CASSRYGEETQYF
TRBV12-3/TRBV12-4,many,TRBJ1-4,CASSPDEKLFF
TRBV6-1,many,TRBJ1-5,CATMEGGNQPQHF
TRBV6-2/TRBV6-3,-,TRBJ2-3,CASSRYLAGASDTQYF
TRBV7-8,-,TRBJ2-3,CASSLARYRGKTDTQYF